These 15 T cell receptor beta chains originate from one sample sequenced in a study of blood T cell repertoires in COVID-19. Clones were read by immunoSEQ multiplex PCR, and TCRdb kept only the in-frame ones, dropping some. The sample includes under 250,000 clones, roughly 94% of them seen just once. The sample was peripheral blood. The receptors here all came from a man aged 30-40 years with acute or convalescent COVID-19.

Here the CDR3 reads CASSEDRGLGDIQYF. DNA of the CDR3: TGTGCCAGCAGTGAAGACAGGGGGCTAGGAGACATTCAGTACTTC. This chain connects TRBV2 to TRBJ2-4, with 9 nucleotides matching TRBD1. The trim removed 1 base at V and 8 bases at J, leaving 6 bases unmatched. This CDR3 has 15 residues. Per germline, CDR1 SNHLY and CDR2 FYNNEI.

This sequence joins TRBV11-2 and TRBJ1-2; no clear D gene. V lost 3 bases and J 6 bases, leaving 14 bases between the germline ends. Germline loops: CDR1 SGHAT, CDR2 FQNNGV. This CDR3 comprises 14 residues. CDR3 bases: TGTGCCAGCAGCTTGCCGGGAGGTGGAGATGGCTACACCTTC. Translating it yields CASSLPGGGDGYTF.

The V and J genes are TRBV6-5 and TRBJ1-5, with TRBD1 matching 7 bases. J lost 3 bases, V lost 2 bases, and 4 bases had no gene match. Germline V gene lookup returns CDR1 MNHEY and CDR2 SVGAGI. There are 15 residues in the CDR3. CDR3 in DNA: TGTGCCAGCAGTTACGGAACAGGGGACAATCAGCCCCAGCATTTT. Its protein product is CASSYGTGDNQPQHF.

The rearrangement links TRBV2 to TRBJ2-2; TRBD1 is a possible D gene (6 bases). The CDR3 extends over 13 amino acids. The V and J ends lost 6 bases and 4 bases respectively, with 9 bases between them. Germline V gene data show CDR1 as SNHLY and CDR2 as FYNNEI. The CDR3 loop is CASRTGSTGELFF. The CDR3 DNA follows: TGTGCCAGCAGAACAGGGAGCACCGGGGAGCTGTTTTTT.

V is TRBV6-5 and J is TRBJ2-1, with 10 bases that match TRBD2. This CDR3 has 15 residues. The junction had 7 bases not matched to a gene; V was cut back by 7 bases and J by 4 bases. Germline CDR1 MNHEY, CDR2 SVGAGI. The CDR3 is CASTVLAGTYNEQFF. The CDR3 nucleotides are TGTGCCAGCACCGTACTAGCGGGGACGTACAATGAGCAGTTCTTC.

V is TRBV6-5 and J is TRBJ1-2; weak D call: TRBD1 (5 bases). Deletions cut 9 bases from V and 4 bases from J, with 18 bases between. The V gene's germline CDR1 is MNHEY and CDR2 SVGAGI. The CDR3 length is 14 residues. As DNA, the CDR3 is TGTGCCAGTTCCCCGATTGACAGACTCTATGGCTACACCTTC. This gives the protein CASSPIDRLYGYTF.

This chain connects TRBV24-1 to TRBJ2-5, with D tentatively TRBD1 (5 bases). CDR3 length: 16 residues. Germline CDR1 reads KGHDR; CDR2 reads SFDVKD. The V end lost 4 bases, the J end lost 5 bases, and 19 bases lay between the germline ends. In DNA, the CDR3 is TGTGCCACCAGTGACCCCCTTTCCCAGGGTGGGGAGACCCAGTACTTC. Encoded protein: CATSDPLSQGGETQYF.

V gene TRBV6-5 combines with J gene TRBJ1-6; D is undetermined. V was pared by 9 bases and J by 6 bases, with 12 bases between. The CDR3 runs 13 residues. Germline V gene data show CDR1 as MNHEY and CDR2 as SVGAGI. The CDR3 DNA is TGTGCCAGTTGGAGGGTGCGTAATTCACCCCTCCACTTT. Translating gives CASWRVRNSPLHF.

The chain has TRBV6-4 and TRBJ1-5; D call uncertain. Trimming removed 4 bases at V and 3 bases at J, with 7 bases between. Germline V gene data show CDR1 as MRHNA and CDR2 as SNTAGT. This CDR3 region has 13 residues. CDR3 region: CASSAVINQPQHF. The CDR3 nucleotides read TGTGCCAGCAGTGCCGTAATCAATCAGCCCCAGCATTTT.

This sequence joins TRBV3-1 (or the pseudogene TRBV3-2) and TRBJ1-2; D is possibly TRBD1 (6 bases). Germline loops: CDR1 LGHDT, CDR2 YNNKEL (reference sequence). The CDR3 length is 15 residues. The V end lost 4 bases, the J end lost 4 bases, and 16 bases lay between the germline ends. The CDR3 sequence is CASSPRGSVLYGYTF. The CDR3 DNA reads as TGTGCCAGCAGCCCAAGGGGGTCAGTCCTCTATGGCTACACCTTC.

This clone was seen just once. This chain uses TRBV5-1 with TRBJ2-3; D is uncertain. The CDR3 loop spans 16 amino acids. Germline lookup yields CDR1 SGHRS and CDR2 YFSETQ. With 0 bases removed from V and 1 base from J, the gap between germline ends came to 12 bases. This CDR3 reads CASSLALGGGTDTQYF. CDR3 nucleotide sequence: TGCGCCAGCAGCTTGGCCTTAGGCGGAGGCACAGATACGCAGTATTTT.

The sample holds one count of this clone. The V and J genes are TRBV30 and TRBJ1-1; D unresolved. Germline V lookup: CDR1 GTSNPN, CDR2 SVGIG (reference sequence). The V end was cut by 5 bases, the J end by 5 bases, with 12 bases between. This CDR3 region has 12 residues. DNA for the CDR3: TGTGCCTGGCTAAATGGGCAAACTGAAGCTTTCTTT. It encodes CAWLNGQTEAFF.

The CDR3 sequence: CAWRRTEAFF. The CDR3 bases are TGTGCCTGGAGGAGGACTGAAGCTTTCTTT. The chain joins TRBV30 to TRBJ1-1; unclear D gene. Germline V CDR1 and CDR2: GTSNPN, SVGIG (reference sequence). Trimming cost V 3 bases and J 5 bases, with 4 bases left between them. There are 10 residues in the CDR3.

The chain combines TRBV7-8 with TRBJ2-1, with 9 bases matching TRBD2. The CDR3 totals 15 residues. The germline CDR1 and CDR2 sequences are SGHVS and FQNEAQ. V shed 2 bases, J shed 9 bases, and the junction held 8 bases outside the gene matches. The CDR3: CASSLWGPAGGEQFF. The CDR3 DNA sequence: TGTGCCAGCAGCTTATGGGGGCCAGCGGGAGGTGAGCAGTTCTTC.

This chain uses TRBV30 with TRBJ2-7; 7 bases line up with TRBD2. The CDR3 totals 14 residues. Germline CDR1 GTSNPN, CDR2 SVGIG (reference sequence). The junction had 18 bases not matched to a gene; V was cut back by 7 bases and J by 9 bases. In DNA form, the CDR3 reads TGTGCCTTCTGTACGGGGGGTGATGGGGTTGTGCAGTACTTC. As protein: CAFCTGGDGVVQYF.